These 30 T cell receptor beta chains originate from one sample sequenced in a study of cytomegalovirus exposure and HLA in healthy donors. This PCR relied on a set of 60 Vbeta primers and 13 Jbeta primers. Here immunoSEQ multiplex PCR was the method, and the copy in TCRdb shows in-frame clones only, minus some. Here the sample spans some 150,000 clones, 60% to 80% being singletons. Sequenced input: PBMCs. Receptors were obtained from a man aged 35-49 years in good health and CMV-seronegative.

The rearrangement uses TRBV6-5 and TRBJ1-1, with 7 bases that match TRBD1. CDR1 is MNHEY, CDR2 SVGAGI, per germline. V trimming: 2 bases; J trimming: 6 bases; junction bases outside the gene matches: 3. There are 13 residues in the CDR3. The CDR3 protein is CASSYPGQPEAFF. The DNA of the CDR3 is TGTGCCAGCAGTTACCCGGGACAGCCTGAAGCTTTCTTT.

There are a few counts of this clone. This chain uses TRBV5-6 with TRBJ1-4, with unresolved D. The CDR3 has 14 residues. Germline CDR1 is SGHDT and CDR2 is YYEEEE. V lost 4 bases and J 0 bases, leaving 7 bases between the germline ends. CDR3 nucleotide sequence: TGTGCCAGCAGCGACAAAGCAACTAATGAAAAACTGTTTTTT. It is translated as CASSDKATNEKLFF.

The chain joins TRBV7-8 to TRBJ1-5; weak D call: TRBD1 (5 bases). The V gene's germline CDR1 is SGHVS and CDR2 FQNEAQ. This CDR3 spans 18 amino acids. Trimming pared 5 bases from V and 4 bases from J, leaving 24 bases between. The DNA for the CDR3 is TGTGCCAGCAGCGCCCTCGTGGGGGGGTTGGGTGAAAATCAGCCCCAGCATTTT. Amino acid sequence: CASSALVGGLGENQPQHF.

The chain employs TRBV6-5 and TRBJ1-2; TRBD1 might be the D (6 bases). Per germline, CDR1 MNHEY and CDR2 SVGAGI. V dropped 8 bases and J dropped 7 bases, with 20 bases sitting between them. CDR3 length: 14 amino acids. This CDR3 is CASSLRDNSGGYTF. The CDR3 DNA reads TGTGCCAGCTCCCTCAGGGACAACTCAGGTGGCTACACCTTC.

This clone has a handful of counts. The V gene is TRBV4-1, the J gene TRBJ1-2, with unresolved D. The CDR3 is 13 amino acids. Germline V gives CDR1 MGHRA, CDR2 YSYEKL. V was trimmed by 2 bases and J by 1 base, leaving 5 bases between them. The CDR3 reads CASSQPGNYGYTF. CDR3 DNA sequence: TGCGCCAGCAGCCAACCAGGTAACTATGGCTACACCTTC.

This rearrangement joins TRBV28 to TRBJ2-1; 13 positions match TRBD2. Germline V lookup: CDR1 MDHEN, CDR2 SYDVKM. Trimming cost V 7 bases and J 8 bases; bases outside gene matches: 2. The CDR3 sequence is 13 residues long. This CDR3 reads CASILAGGYEQFF. DNA of the CDR3: TGTGCCAGCATACTAGCGGGGGGGTATGAGCAGTTCTTC.

The V gene is TRBV5-1, the J gene TRBJ2-2; no firm D call. Germline CDR1 is SGHRS and CDR2 is YFSETQ. The CDR3 has 16 residues. V was trimmed by 0 bases and J by 0 bases, leaving 9 bases between them. This chain's CDR3 is CASSLGLTANTGELFF. Here the CDR3 DNA reads TGCGCCAGCAGCTTGGGACTGACCGCGAACACCGGGGAGCTGTTTTTT.

This clone was detected only once. The chain employs TRBV19 and TRBJ2-7; 7 nucleotides match TRBD1. CDR3 length: 14 amino acids. CDR1 LNHDA and CDR2 SQIVND come from the germline V gene (reference sequence). Trimming cost V 7 bases and J 0 bases; bases outside gene matches: 6. CDR3 in amino acids: CASTRTGHSYEQYF. The DNA for the CDR3 is TGTGCCAGTACCCGGACAGGACACTCCTACGAGCAGTACTTC.

For this clone: At the DNA level, this CDR3 is encoded by other sequences in the same sample as well. The rearrangement joins TRBV18 to TRBJ2-1; D gene unclear. The CDR3 is 13 amino acids. CDR1 is KGHSH, CDR2 LQKENI, per germline. Trimming took off 2 bases at V and 4 bases at J, with 6 bases between the two ends. CDR3 in DNA: TGTGCCAGCTCACCATCGCGATACAATGAGCAGTTCTTC. Residues: CASSPSRYNEQFF.

This rearrangement joins TRBV7-2 to TRBJ2-3; TRBD2 agrees at 8 bases. The V gene's germline CDR1 is SGHTA and CDR2 FQGNSA. With V trimmed by 2 bases and J by 4 bases, 14 bases remained unmatched. This CDR3 is 18 amino acids long. The DNA of the CDR3 is TGTGCCAGCAGCTTACTTTGGGGGGGCGGGGGGTTGGCAGATACGCAGTATTTT. This translates into CASSLLWGGGGLADTQYF. The variable domain in full, with the rest retrieved from reference TRBV7-2 and TRBJ2-3, is GAGVSQSPSNKVTEKGKDVELRCDPISGHTALYWYRQSLGQGLEFLIYFQGNSAPDKSGLPSDRFSAERTGGSVSTLTIQRTQQEDSAVYLCASSLLWGGGGLADTQYFGPGTRLTVL.

The rearrangement links TRBV21-1 to TRBJ2-1; the DNA was not compared with TRBD2, the D call given in the table. TRBV21-1 is listed as a pseudogene. The CDR3 runs to 10 residues. CDR3 DNA sequence: TGTGCCCCGGAGCTGCCCACGCAGTTCTTC. Translated: CAPELPTQFF.

This clone was found a few times. In nucleotides, the CDR3 is TGTGCCAGCAGCCTAGTCGGGACACCGAACACCGGGGAGCTGTTTTTT. Translated: CASSLVGTPNTGELFF. This chain uses TRBV7-2 with TRBJ2-2; D perhaps matches TRBD1 (6 bases). V lost 5 bases and J 0 bases, leaving 13 bases between the germline ends. CDR1 SGHTA and CDR2 FQGNSA come from the germline V gene. The length of the CDR3 is 16 residues.

A note on this clone: Other DNA sequences in the same sample also yield this CDR3. The genes are TRBV7-2 and TRBJ2-7, with TRBD1 matching over 7 bases. V dropped 6 bases and J dropped 3; count of bases not matched to a gene: 2. The CDR3 contains 12 residues. Germline CDR1 reads SGHTA; CDR2 reads FQGNSA. CDR3 bases: TGTGCCAGCAGAAGGGACAGCTACGAGCAGTACTTC. Translation gives CASRRDSYEQYF.

V is TRBV29-1 and J is TRBJ2-5, with 12 bases lining up with TRBD2. The V gene's germline CDR1 is SQVTM and CDR2 ANQGSEA. The junction had 2 bases not matched to a gene; V was cut back by 5 bases and J by 4 bases. The CDR3 extends over 13 amino acids. CDR3 sequence reads: CSVLAGGPETQYF. DNA of the CDR3: TGCAGCGTTCTAGCGGGGGGGCCAGAGACCCAGTACTTC.

This clone was detected only a few times. The chain employs TRBV5-1 and TRBJ1-4, with TRBD1 matching over 11 bases. The CDR3 loop spans 17 amino acids. J was trimmed by 8 bases and V by 6 bases; bases with no gene match: 15. Germline V gene data show CDR1 as SGHRS and CDR2 as YFSETQ. CDR3 DNA sequence: TGCGCCAGCACCATTGGGTGGGGGACAGGGGGTCGAGAAAAACTGTTTTTT. Protein sequence: CASTIGWGTGGREKLFF. Using reference TRBV5-1 and TRBJ1-4 for the parts outside the CDR3, the full variable domain is KAGVTQTPRYLIKTRGQQVTLSCSPISGHRSVSWYQQTPGQGLQFLFEYFSETQRNKGNFPGRFSGRQFSNSRSEMNVSTLELGDSALYLCASTIGWGTGGREKLFFGSGTQLSVL.

This chain links TRBV7-9 with TRBJ1-5; the match to TRBD1 covers 11 bases. Germline values: CDR1 SEHNR, CDR2 FQNEAQ (reference sequence). CDR3 length: 16 residues. The V segment lost 5 bases and the J segment 1 base; nucleotides outside the gene matches: 4. The CDR3 DNA reads as TGTGCCAGCAGCCGGGACAGGGGGATAAGCAATCAGCCCCAGCATTTT. It translates to CASSRDRGISNQPQHF. Full variable domain (remainder filled in from reference TRBV7-9 and TRBJ1-5): DTGVSQNPRHKITKRGQNVTFRCDPISEHNRLYWYRQTLGQGPEFLTYFQNEAQLEKSRLLSDRFSAERPKGSFSTLEIQRTEQGDSAMYLCASSRDRGISNQPQHFGDGTRLSIL.

This chain joins TRBV27 and TRBJ2-7, with TRBD1 matching over 10 bases. Germline loops: CDR1 MNHEY, CDR2 SMNVEV (reference sequence). There are 18 residues in the CDR3. Unmatched junction bases numbered 16, after V lost 6 bases and J lost 2 bases. CDR3 sequence (DNA): TGTGCCAGCAGCTTAGAGACGACGCCGGGACAGGGGACCTACGAGCAGTACTTC. Protein sequence: CASSLETTPGQGTYEQYF.

As regards this clone: The junction departs from the called germline gene at one end, perhaps through a read error. This chain joins TRBV7-9 and TRBJ1-1, with D perhaps TRBD1 (5 bases). Germline CDR1 is SEHNR and CDR2 is FQNEAQ (reference sequence). The CDR3 is made up of 18 amino acids. CDR3 sequence (DNA): TGTTCCAGCAGCAATAATGGGGGGGGGACGCGGTGGAACACTGAAGCTTTCTTT. Protein product: CSSSNNGGGTRWNTEAFF.

The chain employs TRBV7-9 and TRBJ1-1; 10 bases match TRBD1. Germline V gene sequence: CDR1 SEHNR, CDR2 FQNEAQ (reference sequence). The CDR3 consists of 15 residues. The ends lost 1 base at V and 11 bases at J; junction bases unmatched: 10. CDR3 coding DNA: TGTGCCAGCAGCTTAGGAGGGACAGGGGTTGTAAAGGCTTTCTTT. Its translation: CASSLGGTGVVKAFF. The entire variable domain, with the rest obtained from reference TRBV7-9 and TRBJ1-1, is as follows: DTGVSQNPRHKITKRGQNVTFRCDPISEHNRLYWYRQTLGQGPEFLTYFQNEAQLEKSRLLSDRFSAERPKGSFSTLEIQRTEQGDSAMYLCASSLGGTGVVKAFFGQGTRLTVV.

V is TRBV6-1 and J is TRBJ1-5, with D possibly being TRBD1 (5 bases). Germline CDR1 is MNHNS and CDR2 is SASEGT. Trimming stripped 5 bases from V and 6 bases from J, with 17 bases between. The CDR3 consists of 15 residues. Written as DNA, the CDR3 is TGTGCCAGCAGTCCTGAGGGAGGGGCGAGTCAGCCCCAGCATTTT. Translated, it gives CASSPEGGASQPQHF.

The CDR3 region is CASSIQGVVNTEAFF. DNA of the CDR3: TGTGCCAGCAGTATACAGGGGGTAGTGAACACTGAAGCTTTCTTT. The genes are TRBV6-5 and TRBJ1-1; 8 bases agree with TRBD1. The CDR3 has 15 residues. CDR1 is MNHEY, CDR2 SVGAGI, per germline. V gave up 5 bases and J gave up 0 bases; unmatched junction bases: 5.

V and J are TRBV10-3 and TRBJ1-6, with TRBD1 matching over 10 bases. The CDR3 extends over 15 amino acids. The germline V gene has CDR1 ENHRY and CDR2 SYGVKD. V lost 6 bases and J lost 8; bases outside the gene matches: 7. The CDR3 nucleotides read TGTGCCATCAGACCCCGGGACAGGGGTGATTCACCCCTCCACTTT. It codes for CAIRPRDRGDSPLHF.

V and J are TRBV9 and TRBJ2-1, with 10 bases fitting TRBD2. The germline V gene has CDR1 SGDLS and CDR2 YYNGEE. With V trimmed by 0 bases and J by 12 bases, 9 bases remained unmatched. The CDR3 has 15 amino acids. CDR3 nucleotides: TGTGCCAGCAGCGTAGTGAGCGGGGGGGCTAGTGGGCAGTTCTTC. It translates to CASSVVSGGASGQFF. The variable domain in full, completed from reference TRBV9 and TRBJ2-1, reads DSGVTQTPKHLITATGQRVTLRCSPRSGDLSVYWYQQSLDQGLQFLIQYYNGEERAKGNILERFSAQQFPDLHSELNLSSLELGDSALYFCASSVVSGGASGQFFGPGTRLTVL.

This clone was observed a few times. This chain links TRBV5-6 with TRBJ2-3, with a tentative D call TRBD2 (5 bases). Germline CDR1 is SGHDT and CDR2 is YYEEEE. Trimming cost V 1 base and J 6 bases, with 15 bases left between them. The CDR3 is 15 residues long. This CDR3 reads CASSLPGSERDTQYF. DNA for the CDR3: TGTGCCAGCAGCTTGCCGGGGTCAGAGCGGGATACGCAGTATTTT.

This clone was counted only a few times. The CDR3 protein is CASSPRQGQQPQHF. The DNA for the CDR3 is TGTGCCAGCAGCCCCAGACAGGGGCAACAGCCCCAGCATTTT. The V and J genes are TRBV7-2 and TRBJ1-5; 8 nucleotides match TRBD1. Germline V gives CDR1 SGHTA, CDR2 FQGNSA. V lost 5 bases and J lost 7; bases outside the gene matches: 7. The CDR3 covers 14 residues.

The chain links TRBV29-1 to TRBJ1-2, with TRBD1 identical over 8 bases. Germline V gene data show CDR1 as SQVTM and CDR2 as ANQGSEA. Trimming took 5 bases from V and 7 from J; bases not matched to a gene: 6. The CDR3 spans 12 residues. In DNA, the CDR3 is TGCAGCGTTTATGGACAGGGAGTTGGCTACACCTTC. It encodes CSVYGQGVGYTF.

The V call is TRBV30, the J call TRBJ1-1, with D uncertain. CDR1 and CDR2 from the germline V gene are GTSNPN and SVGIG (reference sequence). V was clipped by 3 bases and J by 5 bases, with 16 bases between them. CDR3 length: 14 residues. The CDR3 nucleotides read TGTGCCTGGAGACGGGCCCGGGGAGGAACTGAAGCTTTCTTT. Protein sequence: CAWRRARGGTEAFF.

This clone was observed a few times. The V and J genes are TRBV5-1 and TRBJ2-6; perhaps TRBD2 as D (6 bases). Germline lookup yields CDR1 SGHRS and CDR2 YFSETQ. This CDR3 spans 17 amino acids. V was clipped by 1 base and J by 3 bases, with 14 bases between them. The CDR3 DNA is TGCGCCAGCAGCTTGCCGGTAGGAGGGCTTGGGGCCAACGTCCTGACTTTC. It yields the protein CASSLPVGGLGANVLTF. The full variable domain, completed using reference TRBV5-1 and TRBJ2-6, is KAGVTQTPRYLIKTRGQQVTLSCSPISGHRSVSWYQQTPGQGLQFLFEYFSETQRNKGNFPGRFSGRQFSNSRSEMNVSTLELGDSALYLCASSLPVGGLGANVLTFGAGSRLTVL.

This sequence joins TRBV10-3 and TRBJ1-1, with TRBD1 identical over 8 bases. The CDR3 contains 15 residues. V lost 7 bases to trimming and J lost 6 bases; unmatched junction nucleotides: 13. CDR1 and CDR2 from the germline V gene are ENHRY and SYGVKD. CDR3 bases: TGTGCCATCACCCCAAGGGGACAGGATGCCTCTGAAGCTTTCTTT. Protein sequence: CAITPRGQDASEAFF.

This clone was observed a single time. V and J are TRBV2 and TRBJ1-4; D perhaps matches TRBD1 (5 bases). V was clipped by 4 bases and J by 3 bases, with 9 bases between them. The germline gives CDR1 SNHLY, CDR2 FYNNEI. The length of the CDR3 is 14 residues. CDR3 DNA sequence: TGTGCCAGCAGTGCCTCCAGGGCTAATGAAAAACTGTTTTTT. Translating it yields CASSASRANEKLFF.